The 5 T cell receptor beta chains below were found in one sample sequenced in a study of shared clonotypes between healthy human individuals. Here immunoSEQ multiplex PCR was the method, and the copy in TCRdb shows in-frame clones only, minus some. Here the sample spans around 2.5 million clones, approximately 94% being singletons. The specimen was naive CD4+ T cells from PBMCs. Regarding subset: CD45RA+ positively selected. These receptors originate from a man younger than 35 in good health. Some clones in this sample may be carry-over from other donors' samples.

The chain has TRBV4-1 and TRBJ2-7, with D possibly called TRBD1 or TRBD2 (5 bases each). V shed 4 bases and J shed 6 bases, with 13 bases lying between them. Looked up from germline, CDR1 is MGHRA and CDR2 is YSYEKL. This CDR3 has 13 residues. The CDR3 sequence: CASSPGTPPEQYF. The CDR3 DNA is TGCGCCAGCAGCCCCGGGACGCCACCCGAGCAGTACTTC.

The CDR3 spells CASSPWGVLTEAFF. Written as DNA, the CDR3 is TGTGCCAGCAGCCCCTGGGGGGTATTGACTGAAGCTTTCTTT. The chain joins TRBV5-5 to TRBJ1-1, with a weak D call TRBD1 (5 bases). The CDR3 has 14 amino acids. Germline V gene sequence: CDR1 SGHKS, CDR2 YYEKEE (reference sequence). Trimming took off 4 bases at V and 5 bases at J, with 15 bases between the two ends.

The chain carries TRBV11-3 and TRBJ2-7, with D possibly TRBD1 on 5 matching bases. The V end lost 4 bases, the J end lost 3 bases, and 13 bases lay between the germline ends. The CDR3 has 14 residues. CDR1 is SGHNT, CDR2 YENEEA, per germline. The CDR3 sequence is CASSSSGMSYEQYF. The DNA of the CDR3 is TGTGCCAGCAGCTCCTCAGGGATGAGCTACGAGCAGTACTTC.

This sequence joins TRBV10-1 and TRBJ1-3, with 10 nucleotides matching TRBD1. Germline loops: CDR1 WNHNN, CDR2 SYGVQD (reference sequence). Losses at the gene ends were 0 bases for V and 3 bases for J; bases not matched to a gene: 5. This CDR3 has 17 amino acids. The CDR3 DNA reads TGCGCCAGCAGTGAGTCGAGACAGGGGGCTTATGGAAACACCATATATTTT. As protein: CASSESRQGAYGNTIYF.

In regard to this clone: Other DNA sequences in the same sample also yield this CDR3. The chain carries TRBV5-1 and TRBJ1-3; D ambiguous. This CDR3 comprises 15 residues. The V gene's germline CDR1 is SGHRS and CDR2 YFSETQ. Trimming took 0 bases from V and 0 from J, leaving 7 bases between them. The CDR3 protein is CASSLGQVSGNTIYF. The CDR3 DNA sequence: TGCGCCAGCAGCTTGGGCCAGGTCTCTGGAAACACCATATATTTT.